The next 14 T cell receptor beta chains were all read from a single sample in a study of a mutant IDH1 vaccine in newly diagnosed glioma. Assay used: immunoSEQ multiplex PCR; TCRdb lists only in-frame clones, some missing. This sample has about 54,000 clones, with around 84% found just once. The antigens of these receptors remain unknown. The time point: week 35, safety follow-up. Every single dose of the vaccine, 300 ug of mutant IDH1 20-mer peptide, came with topical imiquimod. Here the sequenced sample was PBMCs, taken from a glioma patient whose treatment included an IDH1 peptide vaccine. The source of these receptors is a woman younger than 35 with glioma.

This sequence joins TRBV29-1 and TRBJ2-5, with D possibly TRBD2 on 5 matching bases. CDR1 is SQVTM, CDR2 ANQGSEA, per germline. Trimming shortened V by 4 bases and J by 4 bases, and 10 bases separated the two germline ends. The CDR3 is made up of 12 amino acids. The CDR3 sequence is CSVAGFGETQYF. CDR3 nucleotide sequence: TGCAGCGTTGCGGGGTTCGGAGAGACCCAGTACTTC.

This chain uses TRBV5-6 with TRBJ2-2; D not certain. CDR3 length equals 16 residues. V lost 1 base, J lost 1 base, and 11 bases lay in between. Germline V CDR1 and CDR2: SGHDT, YYEEEE. The CDR3 region has the DNA TGTGCCAGCAGCTTGTGGATCGGACGGAACACCGGGGAGCTGTTTTTT. Translation gives CASSLWIGRNTGELFF.

This rearrangement joins TRBV27 to TRBJ2-7; 7 bases align to TRBD2. This CDR3 spans 14 amino acids. V dropped 6 bases and J dropped 7; count of bases not matched to a gene: 12. In germline, CDR1 is MNHEY, CDR2 SMNVEV (reference sequence). CDR3 residues: CASRGGTKSREQYF. CDR3 nucleotide sequence: TGTGCCAGCAGGGGGGGGACCAAATCTCGGGAGCAGTACTTC.

The CDR3 sequence: CASSRVLVAGDQYF. In DNA, the CDR3 is TGTGCCAGCAGCCGGGTACTTGTAGCGGGGGACCAGTACTTC. This sequence joins TRBV7-2 and TRBJ2-5, with 9 bases identical to TRBD2. Trimming removed 5 bases from V and 10 bases from J; junction bases left unmatched: 11. CDR1 is SGHTA, CDR2 FQGNSA, per germline. The CDR3 loop spans 14 amino acids.

V usage is TRBV18 and J usage is TRBJ2-7; 8 nucleotides match TRBD1. The V segment lost 3 bases and the J segment 3 bases; nucleotides outside the gene matches: 16. CDR3 size: 18 residues. Germline assignment: CDR1 KGHSH and CDR2 LQKENI. DNA of the CDR3: TGTGCCAGCTCACCGCCCCTCGTCGACAGGGGCGTTATCTACGAGCAGTACTTC. Amino acid sequence: CASSPPLVDRGVIYEQYF.

The rearrangement joins TRBV2 to TRBJ2-3; D remains unclear. The CDR3 is made up of 12 amino acids. Germline V gene data show CDR1 as SNHLY and CDR2 as FYNNEI. Trimming left V 2 bases short and J 4 bases short, with 4 bases between. CDR3 loop: CASSEQPDTQYF. In DNA form, the CDR3 reads TGTGCCAGCAGTGAACAGCCAGATACGCAGTATTTT.

V and J are TRBV5-4 and TRBJ1-2; 11 nucleotides match TRBD1. Germline CDR1 is SGHNT and CDR2 is YYREEE (reference sequence). CDR3 length equals 15 residues. V trimming: 3 bases; J trimming: 4 bases; junction bases outside the gene matches: 5. CDR3 bases: TGTGCCAGCAGCTCCACGGGACAGGGGGTCTATGGCTACACCTTC. Its translation is CASSSTGQGVYGYTF.

V gene TRBV27 combines with J gene TRBJ1-6; tentative D call: TRBD1 (6 bases). This CDR3 region has 12 residues. V was shortened by 5 bases and J by 9 bases, with 8 bases between the two germline ends. The germline V gene encodes CDR1 MNHEY and CDR2 SMNVEV (reference sequence). In DNA, the CDR3 is TGTGCCAGCAGTCCACAGGGTTCACCCCTCCACTTT. Encoded protein: CASSPQGSPLHF.

J is TRBJ1-1 and V is TRBV5-1, with 8 bases identical to TRBD1. CDR1 is SGHRS, CDR2 YFSETQ, per germline. Unmatched junction bases numbered 13, after V lost 4 bases and J lost 5 bases. The CDR3 consists of 16 residues. The chain's CDR3 is CASSPIPDRAPTEAFF. The CDR3 DNA reads TGCGCCAGCAGCCCAATTCCGGACAGGGCCCCAACTGAAGCTTTCTTT. Combining the CDR3 with reference TRBV5-1 and TRBJ1-1 gives the whole variable domain KAGVTQTPRYLIKTRGQQVTLSCSPISGHRSVSWYQQTPGQGLQFLFEYFSETQRNKGNFPGRFSGRQFSNSRSEMNVSTLELGDSALYLCASSPIPDRAPTEAFFGQGTRLTVV.

The CDR3: CASSQGGPNEQFF. The CDR3 bases are TGCGCCAGCAGCCAAGGGGGGCCCAATGAGCAGTTCTTC. V usage is TRBV4-1 and J usage is TRBJ2-1; D is perhaps TRBD1 (6 bases). The germline gives CDR1 MGHRA, CDR2 YSYEKL. V dropped 1 base and J dropped 6 bases, with 7 bases sitting between them. The CDR3 loop spans 13 amino acids.

The chain has TRBV23-1 and TRBJ2-3; 8 bases line up with TRBD1. TRBV23-1 counts as an open reading frame of uncertain function. This CDR3 has 17 residues. Losses at the gene ends were 8 bases for V and 2 bases for J; bases not matched to a gene: 15. This CDR3 reads CASVQRTGFLDTDTQYF. DNA for the CDR3: TGCGCCAGCGTCCAAAGGACAGGGTTCCTCGACACAGATACGCAGTATTTT.

V gene TRBV5-1 combines with J gene TRBJ1-6; weak D call: TRBD1 (6 bases). The V gene lost 6 bases and the J gene lost 6 bases, with 16 bases spanning the gap. The length of the CDR3 is 15 residues. Germline V gene sequence: CDR1 SGHRS, CDR2 YFSETQ. The DNA of the CDR3 is TGCGCCAGCACCCTTGTGGGGGCCAGTAATTCACCCCTCCACTTT. Amino acids: CASTLVGASNSPLHF.

The J gene is TRBJ1-2, the V gene TRBV5-1; tentatively, D is TRBD1 (5 bases). V dropped 1 base and J dropped 4 bases, with 11 bases sitting between them. Germline lookup yields CDR1 SGHRS and CDR2 YFSETQ. The CDR3 is 14 residues long. CDR3 sequence reads: CASSLTGGAYGYTF. The CDR3 DNA is TGCGCCAGCAGCTTGACGGGGGGAGCCTATGGCTACACCTTC.

This clone came up a few times. This chain joins TRBV6-4 and TRBJ1-5; tentative D call: TRBD1 (5 bases). This CDR3 has 13 residues. Germline loops: CDR1 MRHNA, CDR2 SNTAGT. V lost 8 bases to trimming and J lost 1 base, with 9 bases between them. Written as DNA, the CDR3 is TGTGCCAGCTCGACAGAGAGCAATCAGCCCCAGCATTTT. Translation: CASSTESNQPQHF.